This TCR beta chain was sequenced during a study of blood T cells in healthy people across ages. Study-wide points: The study regarded diversity estimates from one million T cells as underestimates.

PCR was performed a second time for about 7 to 12 cycles using a sample-barcoded 5' primer and a J-beta primer mix. The template-switch adaptor was a 5' adaptor with 12 random nucleotides. It tagged each cDNA molecule. In TCRdb, the 5' RACE reads were re-called with MiXCR into one record per CDR3 protein. Seen here are about 1.4 million distinct CDR3 sequences, 59% observed once, and the top ten hold under 8.5%. With respect to this clonotype: Its antigen remains unidentified.

The source material was blood. The source of this sequence is a man younger than 35 in good health.

The CDR3 is CSARDQGTGRTGELFF. Here the CDR3 DNA reads TGCAGTGCTAGAGATCAGGGGACAGGGAGGACCGGGGAGCTGTTTTTT. The chain couples TRBV20-1 to TRBJ2-2, with 9 positions matching TRBD1. With 0 bases clipped from V and 5 bases from J, the junction kept 7 bases outside the gene matches. CDR1 is DFQATT and CDR2 is SNEGSKA in the germline V gene (reference sequence). The CDR3 is 16 amino acids.